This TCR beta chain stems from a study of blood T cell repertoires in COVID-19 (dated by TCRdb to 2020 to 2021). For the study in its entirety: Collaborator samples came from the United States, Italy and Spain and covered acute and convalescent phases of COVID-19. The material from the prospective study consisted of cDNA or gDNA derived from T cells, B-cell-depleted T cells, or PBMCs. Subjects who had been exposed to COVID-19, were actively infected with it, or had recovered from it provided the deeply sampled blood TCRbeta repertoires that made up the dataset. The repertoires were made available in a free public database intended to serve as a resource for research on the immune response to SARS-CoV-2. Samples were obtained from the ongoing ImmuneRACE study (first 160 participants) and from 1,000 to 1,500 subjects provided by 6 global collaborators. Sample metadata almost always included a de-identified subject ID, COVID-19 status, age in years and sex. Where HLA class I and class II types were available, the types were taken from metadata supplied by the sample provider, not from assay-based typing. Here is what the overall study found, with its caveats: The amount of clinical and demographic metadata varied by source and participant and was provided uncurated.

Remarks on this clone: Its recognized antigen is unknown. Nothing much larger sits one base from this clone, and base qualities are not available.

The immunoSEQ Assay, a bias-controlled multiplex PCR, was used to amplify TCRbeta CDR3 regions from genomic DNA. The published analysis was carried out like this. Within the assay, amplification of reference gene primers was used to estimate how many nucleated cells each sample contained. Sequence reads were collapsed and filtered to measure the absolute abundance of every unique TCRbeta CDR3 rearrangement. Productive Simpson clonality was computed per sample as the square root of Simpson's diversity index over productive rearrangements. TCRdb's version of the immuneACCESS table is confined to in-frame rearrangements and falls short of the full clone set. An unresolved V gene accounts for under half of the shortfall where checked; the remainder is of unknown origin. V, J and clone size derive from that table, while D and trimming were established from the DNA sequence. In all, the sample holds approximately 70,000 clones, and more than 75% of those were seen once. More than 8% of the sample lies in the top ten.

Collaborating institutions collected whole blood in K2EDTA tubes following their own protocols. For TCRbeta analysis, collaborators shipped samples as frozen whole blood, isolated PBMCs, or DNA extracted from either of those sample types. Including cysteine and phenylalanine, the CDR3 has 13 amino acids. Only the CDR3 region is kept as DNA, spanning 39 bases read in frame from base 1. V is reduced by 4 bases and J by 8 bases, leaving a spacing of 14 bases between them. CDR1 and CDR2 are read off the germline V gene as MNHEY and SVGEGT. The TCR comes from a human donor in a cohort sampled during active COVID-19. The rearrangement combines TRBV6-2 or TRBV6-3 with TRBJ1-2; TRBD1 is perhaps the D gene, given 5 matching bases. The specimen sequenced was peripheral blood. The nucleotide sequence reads TGTGCCAGCAGTTTCCAGGGCCAGGTCGGCTACACCTTC. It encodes CASSFQGQVGYTF.